Below, 15 T cell receptor beta chains from the same sample are listed, as sequenced in a study of blood T cell repertoires in COVID-19. The method was immunoSEQ multiplex PCR; TCRdb's version includes in-frame clones alone and lacks a portion of them. This sample yields tens of thousands of clones, of which 83% are seen a single time; about 31% belongs to the top ten. Material for sequencing was peripheral blood. The receptors derive from a woman older than 75 with acute or convalescent COVID-19.

This chain connects TRBV6-5 to TRBJ1-6, with D possibly TRBD1 on 5 matching bases. V shed 8 bases and J shed 8 bases, with 10 bases lying between them. The length of the CDR3 is 12 residues. The germline V gene has CDR1 MNHEY and CDR2 SVGAGI. The CDR3 DNA reads as TGTGCCAGCGGAGACAGCTATTCACCCCTCCACTTT. This sequence encodes CASGDSYSPLHF.

A few counts support this clone. The chain employs TRBV24-1 and TRBJ2-5, with 9 bases that match TRBD1. V dropped 4 bases and J dropped 2; count of bases not matched to a gene: 4. The CDR3 spans 15 residues. From germline, CDR1 is KGHDR and CDR2 SFDVKD. For the CDR3, the DNA is TGTGCCACCAGTGACCGGGACAGGGTGCAAGAGACCCAGTACTTC. Amino acids: CATSDRDRVQETQYF.

The CDR3 is CASSSRDRGYEQYF. CDR3 sequence (DNA): TGTGCCAGCAGTTCTCGGGACAGGGGTTACGAGCAGTACTTC. The chain is built from TRBV6-5 and TRBJ2-7; 10 bases map to TRBD1. This CDR3 contains 14 residues. Germline CDR1 reads MNHEY; CDR2 reads SVGAGI. V was clipped by 4 bases and J by 4 bases; unmatched bases: 4.

V usage is TRBV11-2 and J usage is TRBJ2-4, with D perhaps matching TRBD1 (5 bases). The V end lost 0 bases, the J end lost 13 bases, and 13 bases lay between the germline ends. CDR1 SGHAT and CDR2 FQNNGV come from the germline V gene. The CDR3 covers 13 residues. The CDR3 DNA sequence: TGTGCCAGCAGCTTAGAGGTGGGGCTACCCCAGTACTTC. This gives the protein CASSLEVGLPQYF.

J is TRBJ1-5 and V is TRBV7-8; maybe TRBD1 (5 bases). V lost 5 bases, J lost 1 base, and 12 bases lay in between. CDR1 and CDR2 from the germline V gene are SGHVS and FQNEAQ. The CDR3 sequence is 15 residues long. The CDR3 loop reads CASSTGGLSNQPQHF. CDR3 bases: TGTGCCAGCAGCACTGGGGGGTTGAGCAATCAGCCCCAGCATTTT.

About this clone: At the DNA level, this CDR3 is encoded by other sequences in the same sample as well. The genes are TRBV5-1 and TRBJ2-1, with D perhaps TRBD2 (5 bases). V lost 0 bases to trimming and J lost 3 bases, with 7 bases between them. Germline CDR1 reads SGHRS; CDR2 reads YFSETQ. The CDR3 extends over 14 amino acids. The CDR3 sequence: CASSLVAGYNEQFF. The CDR3, as DNA: TGCGCCAGCAGCTTGGTTGCGGGCTACAATGAGCAGTTCTTC.

V usage is TRBV5-6 and J usage is TRBJ1-2; 11 nucleotides agree with TRBD1. The CDR3 consists of 15 residues. V was clipped by 4 bases and J by 8 bases; unmatched bases: 10. CDR1 is SGHDT and CDR2 is YYEEEE in the germline V gene. The CDR3, as DNA: TGTGCCAGCAGCCTGTCCGGGACAGGGGGAAGGGGCTACACCTTC. Protein: CASSLSGTGGRGYTF.

The V gene is TRBV5-6, the J gene TRBJ1-3, with 7 bases that match TRBD1. Germline V CDR1 and CDR2: SGHDT, YYEEEE. The CDR3 is 14 amino acids. The V and J ends lost 4 bases and 4 bases, in that order; junction bases with no gene match: 5. The CDR3 loop reads CASSATGSGNTIYF. DNA for the CDR3: TGTGCCAGCAGCGCGACAGGGTCAGGAAACACCATATATTTT. The full variable domain, completed using reference TRBV5-6 and TRBJ1-3, is DAGVTQSPTHLIKTRGQQVTLRCSPKSGHDTVSWYQQALGQGPQFIFQYYEEEERQRGNFPDRFSGHQFPNYSSELNVNALLLGDSALYLCASSATGSGNTIYFGEGSWLTVV.

The chain links TRBV24-1 to TRBJ1-1, with 7 positions matching TRBD1. The CDR3 is 15 residues long. Trimming removed 5 bases from V and 2 bases from J; junction bases left unmatched: 7. Looked up from germline, CDR1 is KGHDR and CDR2 is SFDVKD. Here the CDR3 DNA reads TGTGCCACCAGTGCCGGGGACAGCCGAAACACTGAAGCTTTCTTT. Translation gives CATSAGDSRNTEAFF.

This clone was seen more than once but under ten times. The rearrangement links TRBV10-3 to TRBJ1-6; 8 nucleotides agree with TRBD1. The V gene end was trimmed by 7 bases and the J gene end by 8 bases; junction bases not matched to a gene: 7. The CDR3 totals 14 residues. CDR1 is ENHRY, CDR2 SYGVKD, per germline. The CDR3 region is CAINTGGTDSPLHF. CDR3 coding DNA: TGTGCCATCAATACAGGGGGAACGGATTCACCCCTCCACTTT.

The chain uses TRBV19 and TRBJ2-3, with 11 positions matching TRBD2. With V trimmed by 5 bases and J by 2 bases, 6 bases remained unmatched. The CDR3 contains 16 residues. Germline CDR1 is LNHDA and CDR2 is SQIVND (reference sequence). The CDR3 DNA sequence: TGTGCCAGTAGTCCTAGCGGGAGGTATTTCACAGATACGCAGTATTTT. Residues: CASSPSGRYFTDTQYF.

The chain links TRBV18 to TRBJ2-7; tentative D call: TRBD1 (6 bases). Germline V lookup: CDR1 KGHSH, CDR2 LQKENI. The CDR3 consists of 15 residues. Between the trimmed V and J ends, which lost 2 bases and 0 bases, there was a span of 11 bases. The CDR3 spells CASSPGGQISYEQYF. The CDR3 DNA is TGTGCCAGCTCACCAGGGGGCCAGATCTCCTACGAGCAGTACTTC. Using reference TRBV18 and TRBJ2-7 for the parts outside the CDR3, the full variable domain is NAGVMQNPRHLVRRRGQEARLRCSPMKGHSHVYWYRQLPEEGLKFMVYLQKENIIDESGMPKERFSAEFPKEGPSILRIQQVVRGDSAAYFCASSPGGQISYEQYFGPGTRLTVT.

This clone has only one observation. The chain has TRBV7-9 and TRBJ1-2; D might be TRBD1 (5 bases). This CDR3 is 16 amino acids long. The V and J ends lost 5 bases and 4 bases respectively, with 20 bases between them. Germline V CDR1 and CDR2: SEHNR, FQNEAQ (reference sequence). CDR3 in DNA: TGTGCCAGCAGCCAGGGAGGAGGGGCAGGACTCTATGGCTACACCTTC. Protein: CASSQGGGAGLYGYTF.

The chain is built from TRBV3-1 (or the pseudogene TRBV3-2) and TRBJ1-6, with 7 nucleotides matching TRBD1. This CDR3 comprises 16 residues. With V trimmed by 1 base and J by 2 bases, 2 bases remained unmatched. Germline CDR1 and CDR2: LGHDT and YNNKEL (reference sequence). For the CDR3, the DNA is TGTGCCAGCAGCCAAGGGACAGGCCCCTATAATTCACCCCTCCACTTT. Its translation: CASSQGTGPYNSPLHF.

The chain is built from TRBV7-9 and TRBJ2-1; 12 bases are a match to TRBD2. Losses at the gene ends were 6 bases for V and 7 bases for J; bases not matched to a gene: 7. CDR3 length: 15 amino acids. Germline values: CDR1 SEHNR, CDR2 FQNEAQ (reference sequence). The CDR3 loop reads CASRNGLAGNNEQFF. As DNA, the CDR3 is TGTGCCAGCAGAAACGGACTAGCGGGAAATAATGAGCAGTTCTTC.